This T cell receptor (beta chain) comes out of a study of blood T cell repertoires in COVID-19. Germline V gene sequence: CDR1 MNHNS, CDR2 SASEGT. This CDR3 has 14 residues. Unmatched junction bases numbered 4, after V lost 1 base and J lost 6 bases. Authors' analysis steps: Quantification of nucleated cells was approximated via reference gene primer amplification. Profiled with immunoSEQ multiplex PCR; TCRdb holds only in-frame clones, not every one. V, J and clone size reflect that table, while D and trimming were determined from the DNA. The table includes approximately 200,000 clones, about four fifths detected once.

This clonotype was obtained from a woman older than 75 with acute or convalescent COVID-19. Sample: peripheral blood. The chain recombines TRBV6-1 with TRBJ2-5; 8 bases match TRBD2. The CDR3 protein is CASSEGLAIKTQYF. DNA of the CDR3: TGTGCCAGCAGTGAAGGACTAGCGATAAAGACCCAGTACTTC.